This TCR beta chain appears in the sequencing data of a study of tumor-infiltrating lymphocytes in primary liver carcinoma. Across the study: Tumors, staged T1-T3 N0M0, spanned about 4 to 11 cm.

Priming with a constant-region primer yielded TCR beta cDNA from roughly 490 ng total RNA. Investigators got TCR beta libraries out of three nested multiplex PCR rounds, done with slightly modified ARM-PCR. Forward primers for TRBV1-TRBV30 and a C-beta reverse primer served the first two PCR rounds, at approximately 10 cycles each. TCRdb fed the multiplex PCR reads into MiXCR, producing one record per CDR3 protein. The table includes approximately 330,000 distinct CDR3 sequences, roughly 61% detected once. Trimming shortened V by 1 base and J by 3 bases, and 13 bases separated the two germline ends. This CDR3 contains 16 residues. Germline CDR1 and CDR2: SGHAT and FQNNGV. Researchers drew blood RNA from unsorted whole blood and extracted germline DNA as well. Study-wide results and caveats: Tumor specimens were characterized by a significantly higher top-250-clone fraction than blood (p = 0.039). Whereas tumor region pairs overlapped more, tumor-adjacent and tumor-blood pairs overlapped less.

About this clonotype: What it binds is unknown.

The clonotype was recovered from a middle-aged man with primary liver carcinoma and hepatitis B virus infection. The sample comprised peripheral blood. The chain couples TRBV11-2 to TRBJ2-1, with D tentatively TRBD1 (6 bases). CDR3 region: CASSLGGQENYNEQFF. In nucleotides, the CDR3 is TGTGCCAGCAGCTTAGGGGGGCAGGAGAACTACAATGAGCAGTTCTTC. Together with reference TRBV11-2 and TRBJ2-1, the CDR3 gives the full variable domain: EAGVAQSPRYKIIEKRQSVAFWCNPISGHATLYWYQQILGQGPKLLIQFQNNGVVDDSQLPKDRFSAERLKGVDSTLKIQPAKLEDSAVYLCASSLGGQENYNEQFFGPGTRLTVL.